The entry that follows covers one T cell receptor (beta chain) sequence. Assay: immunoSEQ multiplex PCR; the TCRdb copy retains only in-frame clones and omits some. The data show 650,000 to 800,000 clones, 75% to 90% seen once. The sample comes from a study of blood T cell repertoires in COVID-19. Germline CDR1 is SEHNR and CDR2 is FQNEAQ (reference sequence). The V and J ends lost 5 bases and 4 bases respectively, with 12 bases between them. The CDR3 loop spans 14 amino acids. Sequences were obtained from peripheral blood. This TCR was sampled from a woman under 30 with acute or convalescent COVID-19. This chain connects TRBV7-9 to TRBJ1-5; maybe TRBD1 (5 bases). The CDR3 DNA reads TGTGCCAGCAGCCAGGACAACCTAAATCAGCCCCAGCATTTT. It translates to CASSQDNLNQPQHF.